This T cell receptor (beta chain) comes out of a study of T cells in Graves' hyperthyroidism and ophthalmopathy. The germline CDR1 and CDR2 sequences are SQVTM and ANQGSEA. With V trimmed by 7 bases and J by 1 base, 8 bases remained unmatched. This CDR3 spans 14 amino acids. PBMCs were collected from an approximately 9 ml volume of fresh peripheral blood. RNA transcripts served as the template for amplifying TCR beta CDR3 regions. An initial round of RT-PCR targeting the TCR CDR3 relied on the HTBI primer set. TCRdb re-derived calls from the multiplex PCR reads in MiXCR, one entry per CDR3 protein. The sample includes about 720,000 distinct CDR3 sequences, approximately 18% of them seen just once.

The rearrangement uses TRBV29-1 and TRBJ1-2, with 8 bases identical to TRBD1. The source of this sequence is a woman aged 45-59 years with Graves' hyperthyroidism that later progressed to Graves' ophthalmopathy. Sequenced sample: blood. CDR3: CSADLDRDNYGYTF. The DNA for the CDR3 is TGCAGCGCTGACCTGGACAGGGATAACTATGGCTACACCTTC.